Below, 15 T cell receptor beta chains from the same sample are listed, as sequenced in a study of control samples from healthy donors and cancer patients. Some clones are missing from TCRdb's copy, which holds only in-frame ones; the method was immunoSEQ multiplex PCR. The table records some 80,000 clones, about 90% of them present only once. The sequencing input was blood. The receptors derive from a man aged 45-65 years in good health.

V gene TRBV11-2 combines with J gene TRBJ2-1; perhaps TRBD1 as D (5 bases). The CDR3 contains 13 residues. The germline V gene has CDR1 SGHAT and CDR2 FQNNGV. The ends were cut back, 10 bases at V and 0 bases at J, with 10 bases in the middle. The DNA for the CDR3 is TGTGCCACCAGGGATAGCTCCTACAATGAGCAGTTCTTC. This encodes CATRDSSYNEQFF.

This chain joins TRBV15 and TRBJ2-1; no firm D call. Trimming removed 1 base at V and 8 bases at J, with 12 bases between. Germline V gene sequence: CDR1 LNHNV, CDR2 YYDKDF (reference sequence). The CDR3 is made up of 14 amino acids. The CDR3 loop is CATSRVGLFDEQFF. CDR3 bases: TGTGCCACCAGCAGAGTCGGGCTTTTCGATGAGCAGTTCTTC.

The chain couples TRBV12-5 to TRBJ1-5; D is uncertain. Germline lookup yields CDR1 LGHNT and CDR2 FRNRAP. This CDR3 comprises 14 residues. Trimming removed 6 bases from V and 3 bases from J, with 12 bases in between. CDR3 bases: TGTGCTAGTGGGGAGACGGGGTTCAATCAGCCCCAGCATTTT. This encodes CASGETGFNQPQHF.

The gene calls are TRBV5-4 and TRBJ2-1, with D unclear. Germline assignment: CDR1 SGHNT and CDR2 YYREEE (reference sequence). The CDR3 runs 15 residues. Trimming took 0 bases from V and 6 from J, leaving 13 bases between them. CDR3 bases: TGTGCCAGCAGCTTGGAACCCGTCCCCTCCAATGAGCAGTTCTTC. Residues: CASSLEPVPSNEQFF.

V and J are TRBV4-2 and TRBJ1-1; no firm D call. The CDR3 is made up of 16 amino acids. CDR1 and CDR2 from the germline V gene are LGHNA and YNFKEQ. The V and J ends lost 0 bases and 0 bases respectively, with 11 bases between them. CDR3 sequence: CASSQDRIALNTEAFF. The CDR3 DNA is TGTGCCAGCAGCCAAGATAGGATAGCCTTGAACACTGAAGCTTTCTTT.

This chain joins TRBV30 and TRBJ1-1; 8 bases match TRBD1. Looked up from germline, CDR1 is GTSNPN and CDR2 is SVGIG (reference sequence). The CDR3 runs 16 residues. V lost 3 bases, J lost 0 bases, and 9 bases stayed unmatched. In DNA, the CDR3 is TGTGCCTGGAGCCTTCCCGGACAGGGCATGAACACTGAAGCTTTCTTT. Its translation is CAWSLPGQGMNTEAFF.

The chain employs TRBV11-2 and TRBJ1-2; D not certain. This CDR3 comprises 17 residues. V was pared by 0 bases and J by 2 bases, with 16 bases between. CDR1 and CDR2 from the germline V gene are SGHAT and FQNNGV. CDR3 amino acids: CASSLEVGIGLNYGYTF. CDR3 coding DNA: TGTGCCAGCAGCTTAGAAGTTGGGATAGGCCTAAACTATGGCTACACCTTC.

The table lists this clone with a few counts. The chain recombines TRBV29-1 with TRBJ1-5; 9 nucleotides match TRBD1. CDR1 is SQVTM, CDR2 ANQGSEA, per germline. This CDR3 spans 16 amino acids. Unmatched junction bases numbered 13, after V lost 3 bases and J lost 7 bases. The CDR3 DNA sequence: TGCAGCGTTGACCACCCGGGACAGGGTGAGGGGCAGCCCCAGCATTTT. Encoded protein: CSVDHPGQGEGQPQHF.

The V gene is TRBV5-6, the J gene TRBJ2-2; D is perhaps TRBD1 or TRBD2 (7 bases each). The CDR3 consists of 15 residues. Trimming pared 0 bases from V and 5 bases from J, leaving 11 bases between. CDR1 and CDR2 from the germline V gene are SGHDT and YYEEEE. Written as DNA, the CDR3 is TGTGCCAGCAGCTTGGTCCAGGGGGGGACCGGGGAGCTGTTTTTT. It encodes CASSLVQGGTGELFF. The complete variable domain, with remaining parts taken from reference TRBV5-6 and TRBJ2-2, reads DAGVTQSPTHLIKTRGQQVTLRCSPKSGHDTVSWYQQALGQGPQFIFQYYEEEERQRGNFPDRFSGHQFPNYSSELNVNALLLGDSALYLCASSLVQGGTGELFFGEGSRLTVL.

This chain's CDR3 is CATGFHTGELFF. For the CDR3, the DNA is TGTGCCACCGGGTTTCACACCGGGGAGCTGTTTTTT. The V and J genes are TRBV15 and TRBJ2-2; D not certain. Germline V gene sequence: CDR1 LNHNV, CDR2 YYDKDF (reference sequence). Trimming left V 8 bases short and J 3 bases short, with 7 bases between. The CDR3 runs 12 residues. The whole variable domain, remainder taken from reference TRBV15 and TRBJ2-2, is DAMVIQNPRYQVTQFGKPVTLSCSQTLNHNVMYWYQQKSSQAPKLLFHYYDKDFNNEADTPDNFQSRRPNTSFCFLDIRSPGLGDTAMYLCATGFHTGELFFGEGSRLTVL.

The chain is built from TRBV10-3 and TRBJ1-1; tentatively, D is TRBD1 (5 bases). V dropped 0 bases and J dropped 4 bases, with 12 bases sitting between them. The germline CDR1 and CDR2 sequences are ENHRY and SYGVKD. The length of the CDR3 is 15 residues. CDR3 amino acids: CAISESAGSATEAFF. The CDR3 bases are TGTGCCATCAGTGAGTCCGCAGGGTCGGCCACTGAAGCTTTCTTT.

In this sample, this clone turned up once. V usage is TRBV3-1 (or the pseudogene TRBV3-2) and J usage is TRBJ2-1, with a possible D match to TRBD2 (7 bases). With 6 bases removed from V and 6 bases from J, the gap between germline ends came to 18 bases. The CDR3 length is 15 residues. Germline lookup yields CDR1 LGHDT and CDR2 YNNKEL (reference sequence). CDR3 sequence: CASSQGRDQPNEQFF. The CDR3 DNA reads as TGTGCCAGCAGTCAGGGGAGGGACCAGCCCAATGAGCAGTTCTTC.

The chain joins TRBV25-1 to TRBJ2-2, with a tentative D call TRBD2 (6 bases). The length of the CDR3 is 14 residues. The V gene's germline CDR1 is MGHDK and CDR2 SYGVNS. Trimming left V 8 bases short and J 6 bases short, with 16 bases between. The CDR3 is CASRNYGGAGELFF. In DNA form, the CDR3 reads TGTGCCAGCCGAAATTATGGAGGGGCCGGGGAGCTGTTTTTT.

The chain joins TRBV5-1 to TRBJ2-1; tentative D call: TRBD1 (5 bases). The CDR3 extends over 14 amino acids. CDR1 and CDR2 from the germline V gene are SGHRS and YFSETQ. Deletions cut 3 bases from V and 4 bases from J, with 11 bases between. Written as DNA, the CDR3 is TGCGCCAGCAGCTCCGTTGACAGTTACAATGAGCAGTTCTTC. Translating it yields CASSSVDSYNEQFF.

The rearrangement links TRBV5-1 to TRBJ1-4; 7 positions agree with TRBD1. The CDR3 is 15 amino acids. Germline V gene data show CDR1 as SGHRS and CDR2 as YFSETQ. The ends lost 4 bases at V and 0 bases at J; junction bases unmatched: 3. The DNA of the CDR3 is TGCGCCAGCAGCGTCCAGGGGGCAACTAATGAAAAACTGTTTTTT. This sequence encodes CASSVQGATNEKLFF. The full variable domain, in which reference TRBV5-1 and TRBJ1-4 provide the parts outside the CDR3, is KAGVTQTPRYLIKTRGQQVTLSCSPISGHRSVSWYQQTPGQGLQFLFEYFSETQRNKGNFPGRFSGRQFSNSRSEMNVSTLELGDSALYLCASSVQGATNEKLFFGSGTQLSVL.